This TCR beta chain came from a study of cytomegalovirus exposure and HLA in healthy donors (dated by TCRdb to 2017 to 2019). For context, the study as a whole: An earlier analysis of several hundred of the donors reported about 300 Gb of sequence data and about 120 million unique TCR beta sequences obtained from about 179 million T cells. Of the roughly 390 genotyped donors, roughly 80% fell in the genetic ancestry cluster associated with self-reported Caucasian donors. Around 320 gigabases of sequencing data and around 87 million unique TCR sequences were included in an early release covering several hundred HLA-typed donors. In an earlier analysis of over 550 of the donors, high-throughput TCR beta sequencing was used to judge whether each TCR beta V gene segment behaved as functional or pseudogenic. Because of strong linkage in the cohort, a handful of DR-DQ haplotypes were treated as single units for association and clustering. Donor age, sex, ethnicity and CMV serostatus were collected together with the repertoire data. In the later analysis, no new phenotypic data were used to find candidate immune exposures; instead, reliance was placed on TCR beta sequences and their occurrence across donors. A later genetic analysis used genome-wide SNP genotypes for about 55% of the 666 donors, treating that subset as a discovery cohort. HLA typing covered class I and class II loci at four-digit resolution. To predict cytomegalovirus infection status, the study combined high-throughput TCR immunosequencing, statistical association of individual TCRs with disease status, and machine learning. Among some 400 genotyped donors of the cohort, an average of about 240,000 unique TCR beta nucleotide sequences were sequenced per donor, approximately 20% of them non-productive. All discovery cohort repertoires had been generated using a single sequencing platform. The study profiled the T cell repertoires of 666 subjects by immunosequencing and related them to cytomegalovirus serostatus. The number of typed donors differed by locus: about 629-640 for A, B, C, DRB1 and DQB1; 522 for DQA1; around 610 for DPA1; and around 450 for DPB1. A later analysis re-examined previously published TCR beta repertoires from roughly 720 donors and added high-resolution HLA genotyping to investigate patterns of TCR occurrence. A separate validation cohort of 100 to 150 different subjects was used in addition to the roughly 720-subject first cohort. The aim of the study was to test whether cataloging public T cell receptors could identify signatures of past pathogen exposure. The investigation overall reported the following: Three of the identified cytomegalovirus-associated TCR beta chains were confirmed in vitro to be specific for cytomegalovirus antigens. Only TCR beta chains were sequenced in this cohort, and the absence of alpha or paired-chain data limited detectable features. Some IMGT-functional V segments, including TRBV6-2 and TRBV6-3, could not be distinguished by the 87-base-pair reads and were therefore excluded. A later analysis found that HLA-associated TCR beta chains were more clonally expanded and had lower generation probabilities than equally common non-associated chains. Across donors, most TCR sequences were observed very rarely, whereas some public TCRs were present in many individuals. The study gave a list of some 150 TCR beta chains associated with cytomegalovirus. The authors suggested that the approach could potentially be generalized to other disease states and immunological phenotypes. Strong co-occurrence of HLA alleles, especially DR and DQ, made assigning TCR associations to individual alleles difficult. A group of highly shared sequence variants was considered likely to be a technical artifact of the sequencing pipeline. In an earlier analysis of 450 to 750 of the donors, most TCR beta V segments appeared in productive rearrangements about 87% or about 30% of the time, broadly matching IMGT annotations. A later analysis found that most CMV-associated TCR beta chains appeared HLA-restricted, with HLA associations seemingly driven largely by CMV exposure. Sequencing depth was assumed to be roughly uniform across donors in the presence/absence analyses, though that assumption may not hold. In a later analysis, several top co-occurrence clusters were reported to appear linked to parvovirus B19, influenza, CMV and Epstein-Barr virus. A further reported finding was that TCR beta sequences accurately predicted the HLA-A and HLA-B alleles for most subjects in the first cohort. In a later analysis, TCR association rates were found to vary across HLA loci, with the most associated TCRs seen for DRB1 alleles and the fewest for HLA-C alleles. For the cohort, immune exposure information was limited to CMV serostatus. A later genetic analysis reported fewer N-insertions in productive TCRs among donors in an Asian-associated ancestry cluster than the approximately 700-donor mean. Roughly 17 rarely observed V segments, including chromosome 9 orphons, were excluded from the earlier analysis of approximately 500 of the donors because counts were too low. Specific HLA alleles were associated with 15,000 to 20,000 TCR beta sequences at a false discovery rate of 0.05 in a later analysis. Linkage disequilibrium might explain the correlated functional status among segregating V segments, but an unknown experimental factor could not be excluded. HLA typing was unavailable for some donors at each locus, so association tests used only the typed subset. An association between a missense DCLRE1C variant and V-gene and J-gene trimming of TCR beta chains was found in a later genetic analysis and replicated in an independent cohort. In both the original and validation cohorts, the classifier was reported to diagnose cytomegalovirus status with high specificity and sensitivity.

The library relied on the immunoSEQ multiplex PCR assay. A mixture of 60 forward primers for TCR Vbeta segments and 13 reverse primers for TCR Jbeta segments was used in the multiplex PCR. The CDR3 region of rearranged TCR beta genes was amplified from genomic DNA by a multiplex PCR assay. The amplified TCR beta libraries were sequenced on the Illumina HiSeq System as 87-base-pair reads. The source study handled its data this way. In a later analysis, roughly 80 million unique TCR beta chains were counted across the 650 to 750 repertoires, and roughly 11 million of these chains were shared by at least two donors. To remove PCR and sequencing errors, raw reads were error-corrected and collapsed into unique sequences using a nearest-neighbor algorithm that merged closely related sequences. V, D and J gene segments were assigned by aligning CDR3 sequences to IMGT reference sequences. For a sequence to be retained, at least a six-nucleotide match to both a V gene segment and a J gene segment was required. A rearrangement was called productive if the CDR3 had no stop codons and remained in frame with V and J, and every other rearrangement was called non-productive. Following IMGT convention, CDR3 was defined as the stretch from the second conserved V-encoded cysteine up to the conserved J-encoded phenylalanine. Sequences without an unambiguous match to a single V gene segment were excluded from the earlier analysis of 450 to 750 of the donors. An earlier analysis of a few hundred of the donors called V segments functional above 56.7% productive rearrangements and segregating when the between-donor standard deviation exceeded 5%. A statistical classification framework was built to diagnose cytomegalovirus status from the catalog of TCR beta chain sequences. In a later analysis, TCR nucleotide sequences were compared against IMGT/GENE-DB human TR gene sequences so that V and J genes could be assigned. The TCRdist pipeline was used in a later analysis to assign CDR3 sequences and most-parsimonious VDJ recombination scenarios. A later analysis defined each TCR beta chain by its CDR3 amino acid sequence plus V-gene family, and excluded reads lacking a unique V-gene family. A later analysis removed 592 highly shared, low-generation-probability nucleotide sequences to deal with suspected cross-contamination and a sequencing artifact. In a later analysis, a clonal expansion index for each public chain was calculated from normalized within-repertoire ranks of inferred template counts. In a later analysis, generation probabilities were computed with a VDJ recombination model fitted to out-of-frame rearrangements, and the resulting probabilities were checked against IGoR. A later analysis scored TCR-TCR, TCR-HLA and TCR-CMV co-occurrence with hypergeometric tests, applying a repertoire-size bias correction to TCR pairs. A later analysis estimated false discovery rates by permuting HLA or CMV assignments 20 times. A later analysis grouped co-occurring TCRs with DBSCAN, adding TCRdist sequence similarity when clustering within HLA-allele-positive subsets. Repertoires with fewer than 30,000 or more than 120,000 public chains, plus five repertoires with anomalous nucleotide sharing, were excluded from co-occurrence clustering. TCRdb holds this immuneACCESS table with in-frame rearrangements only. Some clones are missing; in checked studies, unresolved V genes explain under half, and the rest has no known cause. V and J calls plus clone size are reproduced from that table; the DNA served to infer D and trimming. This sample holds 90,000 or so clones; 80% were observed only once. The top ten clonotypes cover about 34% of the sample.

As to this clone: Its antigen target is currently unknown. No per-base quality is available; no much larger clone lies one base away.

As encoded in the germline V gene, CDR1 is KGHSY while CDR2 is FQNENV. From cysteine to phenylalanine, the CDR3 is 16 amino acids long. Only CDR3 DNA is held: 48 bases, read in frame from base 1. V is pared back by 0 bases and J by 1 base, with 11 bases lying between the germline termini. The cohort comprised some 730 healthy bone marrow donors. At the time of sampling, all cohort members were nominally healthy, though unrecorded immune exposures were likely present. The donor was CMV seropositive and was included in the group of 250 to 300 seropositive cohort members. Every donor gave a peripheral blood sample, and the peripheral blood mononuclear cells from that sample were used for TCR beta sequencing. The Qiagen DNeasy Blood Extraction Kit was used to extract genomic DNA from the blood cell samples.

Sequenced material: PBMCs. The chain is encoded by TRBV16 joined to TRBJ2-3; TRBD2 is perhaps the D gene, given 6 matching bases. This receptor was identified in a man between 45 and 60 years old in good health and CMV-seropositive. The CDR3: CASSQSSGGGTDTQYF. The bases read TGTGCCAGCAGCCAATCGTCGGGCGGGGGCACAGATACGCAGTATTTT.